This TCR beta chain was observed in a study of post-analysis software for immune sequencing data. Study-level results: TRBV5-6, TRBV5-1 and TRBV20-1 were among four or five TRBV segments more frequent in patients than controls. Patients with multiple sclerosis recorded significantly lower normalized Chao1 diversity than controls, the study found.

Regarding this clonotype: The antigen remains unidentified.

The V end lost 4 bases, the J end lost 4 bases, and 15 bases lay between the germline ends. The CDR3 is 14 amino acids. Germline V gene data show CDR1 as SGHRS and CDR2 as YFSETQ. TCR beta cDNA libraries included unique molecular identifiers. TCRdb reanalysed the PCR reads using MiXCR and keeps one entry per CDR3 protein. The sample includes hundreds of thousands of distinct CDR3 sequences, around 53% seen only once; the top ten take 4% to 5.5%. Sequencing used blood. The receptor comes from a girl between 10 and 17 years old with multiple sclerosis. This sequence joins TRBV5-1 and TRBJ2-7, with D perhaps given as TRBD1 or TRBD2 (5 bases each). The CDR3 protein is CASSRGRQPYEQYF. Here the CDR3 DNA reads TGCGCCAGCAGCCGGGGACGGCAGCCTTACGAGCAGTACTTC.